The 19 T cell receptor beta chains below were found in one sample sequenced in a study of blood T cell repertoires in COVID-19. TCRdb's table, derived via immunoSEQ multiplex PCR, lists solely in-frame clones and lacks some. The sample carries roughly 200,000 clones, 83% recorded once. Sequenced sample: peripheral blood. Receptor source: a human donor in a cohort sampled during active COVID-19.

The chain has TRBV5-8 and TRBJ1-1; 9 nucleotides agree with TRBD1. J lost 7 bases, V lost 0 bases, and 1 base had no gene match. The germline CDR1 and CDR2 sequences are SGHTS and YDEGEE. The CDR3 sequence is 13 residues long. The CDR3 reads CASSLDRGHEAFF. The DNA of the CDR3 is TGTGCCAGCAGCTTGGACAGGGGGCATGAAGCTTTCTTT.

The chain joins TRBV11-2 to TRBJ2-7; 7 bases are shared with TRBD1. Trimming took 0 bases from V and 0 from J; bases not matched to a gene: 2. The CDR3 runs to 15 residues. Germline V gene sequence: CDR1 SGHAT, CDR2 FQNNGV. The CDR3 DNA sequence: TGTGCCAGCAGCTTAGAGGGGACAGCCTCCTACGAGCAGTACTTC. This translates into CASSLEGTASYEQYF.

The rearrangement uses TRBV5-1 and TRBJ1-4; 9 bases line up with TRBD1. Germline CDR1 SGHRS, CDR2 YFSETQ. The CDR3 extends over 15 amino acids. After removal of 1 base from V and 6 bases from J, the junction contained 4 bases not matched to a gene. CDR3 sequence (DNA): TGCGCCAGCAGCTTGACAGGGGGCGAAGATGAAAAACTGTTTTTT. Translation gives CASSLTGGEDEKLFF.

Here the CDR3 reads CATHSGTNTYEQYF. The CDR3 bases are TGTGCCACCCATTCCGGGACAAACACCTACGAGCAGTACTTC. V usage is TRBV6-5 and J usage is TRBJ2-7, with D tentatively TRBD1 (6 bases). This CDR3 comprises 14 residues. CDR1 is MNHEY, CDR2 SVGAGI, per germline. The ends were cut back, 10 bases at V and 2 bases at J, with 18 bases in the middle.

The CDR3 reads CASSSGQAVRWAFF. The CDR3, as DNA: TGTGCCAGCAGCTCGGGACAGGCGGTTAGGTGGGCTTTCTTT. The chain couples TRBV7-9 to TRBJ1-1; 8 bases are a match to TRBD1. Germline CDR1 reads SEHNR; CDR2 reads FQNEAQ (reference sequence). The ends lost 4 bases at V and 11 bases at J; junction bases unmatched: 12. CDR3 length: 14 amino acids.

The sample holds a few counts of this clone. V usage is TRBV27 and J usage is TRBJ1-1; TRBD1 might be the D (5 bases). Germline V gives CDR1 MNHEY, CDR2 SMNVEV (reference sequence). Trimming removed 2 bases from V and 0 bases from J, with 13 bases in between. The CDR3 has 16 amino acids. The CDR3 nucleotides are TGTGCCAGCAGTTTAATGGTACGGGGGGTGAACACTGAAGCTTTCTTT. Encoded protein: CASSLMVRGVNTEAFF.

This rearrangement joins TRBV24-1 to TRBJ2-3, with TRBD1 as a possible D gene (6 bases). The germline CDR1 and CDR2 sequences are KGHDR and SFDVKD. V lost 9 bases and J lost 3, with 9 bases in between. There are 12 residues in the CDR3. For the CDR3, the DNA is TGTGCCACCCAGGGGATTACAGATACGCAGTATTTT. Amino acids: CATQGITDTQYF.

Comments on this clone: Germline and junction disagree at one end, which may indicate a read error. The chain employs TRBV11-3 and TRBJ2-7; TRBD1 aligns across 10 bases. CDR1 is SGHNT, CDR2 YENEEA, per germline. The CDR3 sequence is 16 residues long. The CDR3: CASSSSGTGASHEQYF. The CDR3 DNA reads as TGTGCCAGCAGCTCTTCGGGGACAGGGGCCTCCCACGAGCAGTACTTC.

This chain uses TRBV7-9 with TRBJ2-6; weak D call: TRBD1 (6 bases). The CDR3 is 16 amino acids. Per germline, CDR1 SEHNR and CDR2 FQNEAQ (reference sequence). The V end lost 6 bases, the J end lost 5 bases, and 17 bases lay between the germline ends. CDR3: CASRPTGSVWANVLTF. DNA of the CDR3: TGTGCCAGCAGGCCTACAGGGTCCGTGTGGGCCAACGTCCTGACTTTC.

The V gene is TRBV5-7, the J gene TRBJ2-7, with D tentatively TRBD1 (5 bases). TRBV5-7 is an ORF, with its function uncertain. The CDR3 spans 13 residues. Trimming cost V 2 bases and J 5 bases, with 11 bases left between them. CDR3 nucleotides: TGTGCCAGCAGCTTTGTAGGGGCTAACGAGCAGTACTTC. Protein sequence: CASSFVGANEQYF.

This clone was seen just once. The chain carries TRBV4-3 and TRBJ1-6, with a weak D call TRBD1 (6 bases). Germline V gives CDR1 LGHNA, CDR2 YSLEER. Trimming pared 0 bases from V and 1 base from J, leaving 7 bases between. This CDR3 spans 16 amino acids. The CDR3 nucleotides are TGCGCCAGCAGCCAAGATCAGGGGTCCTATAATTCACCCCTCCACTTT. Protein product: CASSQDQGSYNSPLHF.

The chain carries TRBV5-1 and TRBJ1-4; D not resolved. The germline V gene has CDR1 SGHRS and CDR2 YFSETQ. With 4 bases removed from V and 3 bases from J, the gap between germline ends came to 16 bases. This CDR3 region has 16 residues. In nucleotides, the CDR3 is TGCGCCAGCAGCGAGAACGCAGGAGGACCTAATGAAAAACTGTTTTTT. Its protein product is CASSENAGGPNEKLFF.

This clone was seen more than once but under ten times. The CDR3 spells CASSVGPDREYEQYF. The CDR3 DNA reads TGTGCCAGCAGCGTAGGGCCCGACAGGGAGTACGAGCAGTACTTC. The rearrangement joins TRBV9 to TRBJ2-7; TRBD1 matches at 7 bases. Germline-derived CDR1 and CDR2 are SGDLS and YYNGEE. The CDR3 is 15 residues long. V lost 0 bases and J lost 4; bases outside the gene matches: 7.

The CDR3 protein is CASSLASGRAGEQYF. CDR3 in DNA: TGTGCCAGCAGCTTAGCTAGCGGGAGGGCGGGTGAGCAGTACTTC. This chain joins TRBV7-2 and TRBJ2-7; TRBD2 matches at 11 bases. Germline V lookup: CDR1 SGHTA, CDR2 FQGNSA. J gave up 7 bases and V 0 bases, and 5 bases lay outside the gene matches. CDR3 size: 15 residues. Using reference TRBV7-2 and TRBJ2-7 for the parts outside the CDR3, the full variable domain is GAGVSQSPSNKVTEKGKDVELRCDPISGHTALYWYRQSLGQGLEFLIYFQGNSAPDKSGLPSDRFSAERTGGSVSTLTIQRTQQEDSAVYLCASSLASGRAGEQYFGPGTRLTVT.

J is TRBJ2-7 and V is TRBV27, with a possible D match to TRBD1 (7 bases). The CDR3 has 14 amino acids. The germline CDR1 and CDR2 sequences are MNHEY and SMNVEV (reference sequence). Trimming shortened V by 3 bases and J by 7 bases, and 16 bases separated the two germline ends. The CDR3 spells CASSFAGGPGEQYF. CDR3 DNA sequence: TGTGCCAGCAGTTTTGCAGGGGGGCCGGGGGAGCAGTACTTC.

The V gene is TRBV10-1, the J gene TRBJ1-2, with 9 bases fitting TRBD1. The CDR3 is 14 residues long. V gave up 0 bases and J gave up 4 bases; unmatched junction bases: 0. Germline values: CDR1 WNHNN, CDR2 SYGVQD (reference sequence). CDR3 sequence: CASSESGQGYGYTF. In nucleotides, the CDR3 is TGCGCCAGCAGTGAGTCGGGACAGGGCTATGGCTACACCTTC.

This chain uses TRBV5-4 with TRBJ2-7, with 8 positions matching TRBD2. This CDR3 is built from 15 residues. Germline-derived CDR1 and CDR2 are SGHNT and YYREEE (reference sequence). With 4 bases clipped from V and 5 bases from J, the junction kept 11 bases outside the gene matches. The CDR3 coding sequence is TGTGCCAGCAGCCACCCATCGGGGGGGTACCACGAGCAGTACTTC. Amino acid sequence: CASSHPSGGYHEQYF.

The chain links TRBV6-2 or TRBV6-3 to TRBJ2-7; 9 nucleotides agree with TRBD1. Trimming at V came to 0 bases and at J to 2 bases, leaving 5 bases not matched to a gene. This CDR3 spans 16 amino acids. Germline assignment: CDR1 MNHEY and CDR2 SVGEGT. The DNA of the CDR3 is TGTGCCAGCAGTTACTCGAAGGGGACAGGGACCTACGAGCAGTACTTC. It translates to CASSYSKGTGTYEQYF.

The chain has TRBV24-1 and TRBJ2-5; 8 positions agree with TRBD2. Germline V gene sequence: CDR1 KGHDR, CDR2 SFDVKD. This CDR3 contains 13 residues. The ends lost 7 bases at V and 3 bases at J; junction bases unmatched: 3. The CDR3 region is CATRISGEETQYF. CDR3 bases: TGTGCCACCAGAATTAGCGGGGAAGAGACCCAGTACTTC.